The source of this TCR beta chain is a study of CD4 T cells in relation to SARS-CoV-2 and coronaviruses. Study-level information: After nine to eleven days of antigen culture, PBMC TCR beta CDR3s were sequenced. Crossreactive spike epitopes shared across donors were mapped to their HLA restriction.

This CDR3 comprises 14 residues. Trimming left V 2 bases short and J 2 bases short, with 8 bases between. Germline V lookup: CDR1 SNHLY, CDR2 FYNNEI. This clone has only a few counts. Antigen: not known. Unexposed donor CD4+ T cells date from about 2011-2018, before the COVID-19 pandemic. CD4+ T cells were isolated from the cells after 10 days of culture. Study-wide results and caveats: Pre-pandemic and post-infection samples never came from the same donor.

Sequenced by immunoSEQ multiplex PCR; TCRdb stores in-frame clones only, minus some. The profile shows around 26,000 clones, around 78% of them singletons. Sequenced input: CD4+ T cells from PBMCs, cultured in vitro. This TCR came from a human donor in good health. The chain combines TRBV2 with TRBJ2-3; no reliable D call. CDR3 in amino acids: CASSESHHTDTQYF. The CDR3 bases are TGTGCCAGCAGTGAAAGCCACCACACAGATACGCAGTATTTT.